Listed below are T cell receptor beta chains from one sample, sequenced in a study of blood T cells in healthy people across ages. TCRdb used MiXCR to reprocess the 5' RACE reads, holding one entry per CDR3 protein. The sample has about 1,500,000 distinct CDR3 sequences, 40% to 50% seen once. The sample taken for sequencing was blood. The receptors derive from a woman aged 18-29 years in good health. Both conserved end residues are part of each CDR3. The D gene is left open where the match is weak. Expanded clones get a size class; other rows say once, few or many, or leave the size out.

J gene,D gene,clone size,V gene,CDR3 protein,CDR3 DNA
TRBJ2-2,.,.,TRBV5-1,CASSLDIREAGPSTGELFF,TGCGCCAGCAGCTTGGACATTCGCGAAGCAGGGCCCTCAACCGGGGAGCTGTTTTTT
TRBJ2-4,TRBD2,.,TRBV6-2/TRBV6-3,CASSYPRTSGHKNIQYF,TGTGCCAGCAGTTACCCTCGGACTAGCGGGCACAAAAACATTCAGTACTTC
TRBJ2-7,.,.,TRBV14,CASSQDGRPYEQYF,TGTGCCAGCAGCCAAGACGGGCGGCCATACGAGCAGTACTTC
TRBJ1-6,TRBD1,.,TRBV12-3/TRBV12-4,CASGGDLGNSPLHF,TGTGCCTCAGGGGGTGACTTGGGGAATTCACCCCTCCACTTT
TRBJ2-1,TRBD2,.,TRBV28,CASSSSTSGGYSYEQFF,TGTGCCAGCAGTTCCTCGACTAGCGGGGGATACTCCTACGAGCAGTTCTTC
TRBJ1-4,TRBD1,.,TRBV2,CAGRKGQPTNEKLFF,TGTGCCGGCAGGAAGGGACAGCCAACTAATGAAAAACTGTTTTTT
TRBJ2-3,.,.,TRBV10-3,CAIKGAAGADTQYF,TGTGCCATCAAAGGGGCAGCCGGGGCAGATACGCAGTATTTT
TRBJ2-7,.,.,TRBV7-9,CASSLDLHSTYEQYF,TGTGCCAGCAGCTTAGATTTGCACAGCACCTACGAGCAGTACTTC
TRBJ1-6,.,few,TRBV4-1,CASSGGSVDNSPLHF,TGCGCCAGCAGTGGGGGGAGTGTAGATAATTCACCCCTCCACTTT
TRBJ2-3,TRBD2,.,TRBV12-3/TRBV12-4,CASSLAPAGEHADTQYF,TGTGCCAGCAGTTTAGCCCCAGCGGGGGAGCATGCAGATACGCAGTATTTT
TRBJ2-1,TRBD2,few,TRBV5-1,CASSQGLAGGRNNEQFF,TGCGCCAGCAGCCAGGGACTAGCGGGGGGCCGGAACAATGAGCAGTTCTTC
TRBJ2-7,TRBD1,.,TRBV5-1,CASSSVGTGDYEQYF,TGCGCCAGCAGCTCGGTAGGGACAGGGGATTACGAGCAGTACTTC
TRBJ2-3,.,.,TRBV10-3,CAISQRWDGSDTQYF,TGTGCCATCAGCCAAAGGTGGGATGGTTCAGATACGCAGTATTTT
TRBJ2-4,.,.,TRBV4-1,CASSQGVVVGSFQSLAENIQYF,TGCGCCAGCAGCCAAGGTGTTGTCGTGGGGAGTTTTCAGTCGCTAGCCGAAAACATTCAGTACTTC
TRBJ1-2,.,few,TRBV13,CASSLTGSPNYGYTF,TGTGCCAGCAGCTTGACGGGATCCCCTAACTATGGCTACACCTTC
TRBJ2-1,.,.,TRBV12-3/TRBV12-4,CASSPGLYYNEQFF,TGTGCCAGCAGCCCGGGACTGTACTACAATGAGCAGTTCTTC
TRBJ2-7,.,once,TRBV24-1,CATSDGGEQYF,TGTGCCACCAGTGATGGTGGCGAGCAGTACTTC
TRBJ1-4,TRBD1,few,TRBV12-3/TRBV12-4,CASQGLGNEKLFF,TGTGCCTCACAGGGGTTGGGTAATGAAAAACTGTTTTTT
TRBJ1-6,.,.,TRBV21-1,CASSKGDRGCNSPLHF,TGTGCCAGCAGCAAGGGAGATAGGGGTTGTAATTCACCCCTCCACTTT
TRBJ1-2,.,few,TRBV20-1,CSARSLWCGYTF,TGCAGTGCTAGGTCCCTCTGGTGTGGCTACACCTTC
TRBJ2-1,.,.,TRBV7-9,CASSDLSAFIYNEQFF,TGTGCCAGCAGCGACCTTTCGGCTTTTATCTACAATGAGCAGTTCTTC
TRBJ2-7,TRBD2,once,TRBV6-1,CASSQALAGGSVTYEQYF,TGTGCCAGCAGTCAAGCTCTAGCGGGGGGGTCGGTAACCTACGAGCAGTACTTC
TRBJ2-7,.,.,TRBV27,CASSLMGQPYEQYF,TGTGCCAGCAGTTTAATGGGCCAGCCGTACGAGCAGTACTTC
TRBJ2-7,.,few,TRBV6-6,CASSYGGSYNEQYF,TGTGCCAGCAGTTACGGGGGCAGTTACAATGAGCAGTACTTC
TRBJ2-1,TRBD2,.,TRBV7-2,CASSPRGGALSSYNEQFF,TGTGCCAGCAGCCCCCGGGGGGGCGCCCTGAGCTCCTACAATGAGCAGTTCTTC
TRBJ2-7,TRBD2,.,TRBV20-1,CSARDATGGSREQYF,TGCAGTGCTAGAGATGCGACGGGAGGTAGCCGCGAGCAGTACTTC
TRBJ2-7,.,.,TRBV6-5,CASSYALASTEQYF,TGTGCCAGCAGTTACGCCCTAGCCTCAACTGAGCAGTACTTC
TRBJ2-5,.,few,TRBV7-3,CASSLLLDGTQYF,TGTGCCAGCAGCTTGCTGCTAGACGGGACCCAGTACTTC
TRBJ2-1,.,.,TRBV2,CASSVGDRRYNEQFF,TGTGCCAGCAGTGTCGGAGACAGGAGGTACAATGAGCAGTTCTTC
TRBJ1-2,TRBD1,.,TRBV15,CATSRTDRVDGYTF,TGTGCCACCAGCAGAACCGACAGGGTTGATGGCTACACCTTC
TRBJ2-7,.,.,TRBV20-1,CSARPWGYHEQYF,TGCAGTGCGAGACCCTGGGGGTACCACGAGCAGTACTTC
TRBJ2-5,TRBD2,.,TRBV5-1,CASSTWTSEYKQYF,TGCGCCAGCAGCACCTGGACTAGCGAGTACAAGCAGTACTTC
TRBJ2-7,TRBD2,.,TRBV28,CASSLSTSGDYEQYF,TGTGCCAGCAGTTTAAGTACTAGCGGGGACTACGAGCAGTACTTC
TRBJ2-2,.,.,TRBV7-6,CASSSNASPNTGELFF,TGTGCCAGCAGCTCAAACGCTAGCCCGAACACCGGGGAGCTGTTTTTT
TRBJ2-3,.,.,TRBV7-3,CASSFGGSEDTQYF,TGTGCCAGCAGCTTTGGTGGGTCCGAAGATACGCAGTATTTT
TRBJ2-7,TRBD1,.,TRBV25-1,CASSAGTGDRRREAYEQYF,TGTGCCAGCAGTGCAGGGACAGGGGATCGGAGGCGGGAGGCCTACGAGCAGTACTTC
TRBJ2-7,.,.,TRBV4-2,CASSQVEGTTYEQYF,TGTGCCAGCAGCCAAGTTGAGGGAACCACCTACGAGCAGTACTTC
TRBJ1-1,.,once,TRBV12-3/TRBV12-4,CASTTWASEAFF,TGTGCCAGCACCACATGGGCCAGCGAAGCTTTCTTT
TRBJ2-7,.,.,TRBV25-1,CASSDPWVSWNEQYF,TGTGCCAGCAGTGACCCATGGGTGTCGTGGAACGAGCAGTACTTC
TRBJ2-1,TRBD2,.,TRBV7-9,CASSAGTAGGGNEQFF,TGTGCCAGCAGCGCCGGGACAGCGGGAGGAGGAAATGAGCAGTTCTTC
TRBJ2-5,.,few,TRBV7-9,CASSLETDTGTQYF,TGTGCCAGCAGCTTAGAAACGGATACCGGGACCCAGTACTTC
TRBJ1-2,.,few,TRBV9,CASSVAAGPIYGYTF,TGTGCCAGCAGCGTAGCCGCGGGCCCCATCTATGGCTACACCTTC
TRBJ2-1,TRBD2,.,TRBV11-1,CASSLPPAGGYNEQFF,TGTGCCAGCAGCTTACCACCAGCGGGAGGGTACAATGAGCAGTTCTTC
TRBJ2-7,.,.,TRBV21-1,CASSKEVGLAGTYEQYF,TGTGCCAGCAGCAAAGAAGTGGGACTAGCGGGAACCTACGAGCAGTACTTC
TRBJ2-7,.,few,TRBV7-3,CASSLSGVQAPYEQYF,TGTGCCAGCAGCTTAAGTGGGGTTCAGGCCCCCTACGAGCAGTACTTC
TRBJ1-2,TRBD1,.,TRBV27,CASRPDRALTSNLYGYTF,TGTGCCAGCAGACCGGACAGGGCGCTCACATCCAATCTGTATGGCTACACCTTC
TRBJ2-1,.,.,TRBV7-2,CASARRKSSYNEQFF,TGTGCCAGCGCCCGAAGGAAGAGCTCCTACAATGAGCAGTTCTTC